The clone carrying this TCR beta chain appeared a few times. Antigen: not known. This record comes from a study of CD8 T cells in ankylosing spondylitis. Findings and caveats of the study: A TCR beta motif made of fewer than ten highly homologous variants seemed typical of ankylosing spondylitis blood. Matched ankylosing spondylitis synovial fluid reportedly contained a significantly enriched population of disease-linked clones. Reactive arthritis synovial fluid and blood were previously reported to contain some motif variants.

The germline gives CDR1 MNHEY, CDR2 SMNVEV (reference sequence). V gave up 3 bases and J gave up 3 bases; unmatched junction bases: 7. The CDR3 totals 15 residues. TCRdb reprocessed the 5' RACE reads with MiXCR, giving one entry per CDR3 protein. The data hold more than 600,000 distinct CDR3 sequences, with around 20% observed a single time. This receptor was identified in a male donor with ankylosing spondylitis. Material for sequencing was blood, either unsorted or a sorted T cell fraction (not recorded which). The chain links TRBV27 to TRBJ2-5; 7 bases fit TRBD2. This CDR3 reads CASSFSPRGEETQYF. The CDR3, as DNA: TGTGCCAGCAGTTTCTCCCCCCGGGGGGAAGAGACCCAGTACTTC.